These 22 T cell receptor beta chains came from one sample sequenced in a study of control samples from healthy donors and cancer patients. Libraries were prepared by immunoSEQ multiplex PCR; TCRdb keeps only in-frame clonotypes and omits some of them. The sample carries around 19,000 clones, roughly 84% recorded once. Material for sequencing was PBMCs. These receptors originate from a woman between 65 and 79 years old with lung cancer.

This sequence joins TRBV16 and TRBJ2-5; the D is unclear. CDR1 is KGHSY, CDR2 FQNENV, per germline. Between the trimmed V and J ends, which lost 0 bases and 3 bases, there was a span of 5 bases. This CDR3 has 13 amino acids. CDR3 sequence reads: CASSQSRKETQYF. The CDR3, as DNA: TGTGCCAGCAGCCAATCTCGTAAAGAGACCCAGTACTTC.

The chain uses TRBV10-2 and TRBJ1-2; the D gene is possibly TRBD1 (6 bases). The germline V gene has CDR1 WSHSY and CDR2 SAAADI. Trimming took off 0 bases at V and 4 bases at J, with 15 bases between the two ends. The CDR3 runs 16 residues. CDR3 sequence: CASSESQGRWGYGYTF. The CDR3 bases are TGCGCCAGCAGTGAGTCCCAGGGGCGCTGGGGCTATGGCTACACCTTC.

V gene TRBV6-2 or TRBV6-3 combines with J gene TRBJ2-1, with TRBD1 matching over 11 bases. From germline, CDR1 is MNHEY and CDR2 SVGEGT. The CDR3 contains 14 residues. V trimming: 6 bases; J trimming: 12 bases; junction bases outside the gene matches: 10. Here the CDR3 reads CASSTGTGGLGQFF. CDR3 coding DNA: TGTGCCAGCAGCACCGGGACAGGGGGACTTGGGCAGTTCTTC.

The rearrangement uses TRBV28 and TRBJ2-1; D possibly matches TRBD1 or TRBD2 (6 bases each). Trimming shortened V by 6 bases and J by 7 bases, and 16 bases separated the two germline ends. CDR1 and CDR2 (germline): MDHEN, SYDVKM. CDR3 length equals 14 residues. This CDR3 reads CASSRDGGRNEQFF. CDR3 DNA: TGTGCCAGCAGCAGAGATGGGGGGCGAAATGAGCAGTTCTTC.

The chain employs TRBV6-5 and TRBJ2-3, with 9 bases fitting TRBD2. Germline V gene sequence: CDR1 MNHEY, CDR2 SVGAGI. The CDR3 runs to 16 residues. The junction had 9 bases not matched to a gene; V was cut back by 2 bases and J by 6 bases. The CDR3 sequence is CASSYGGGRAEDTQYF. The CDR3 DNA reads TGTGCCAGCAGTTACGGGGGCGGGAGGGCCGAGGATACGCAGTATTTT.

The CDR3 reads CASSLGRAGGIVDEQYF. The CDR3 DNA reads as TGTGCCAGCAGCTTAGGAAGGGCGGGAGGGATAGTGGACGAGCAGTACTTC. The rearrangement links TRBV7-2 to TRBJ2-7, with 9 bases matching TRBD2. J lost 5 bases, V lost 1 base, and 12 bases had no gene match. This CDR3 comprises 17 residues. CDR1 SGHTA and CDR2 FQGNSA come from the germline V gene.

This chain uses TRBV7-9 with TRBJ1-2, with D hard to call. V was clipped by 1 base and J by 5 bases, with 11 bases between them. The V gene's germline CDR1 is SEHNR and CDR2 FQNEAQ (reference sequence). CDR3 length equals 14 residues. The CDR3 loop is CASSLEVSGYGYTF. CDR3 bases: TGTGCCAGCAGCTTAGAGGTCAGCGGATATGGCTACACCTTC. The variable domain in full, completed from reference TRBV7-9 and TRBJ1-2, reads DTGVSQNPRHKITKRGQNVTFRCDPISEHNRLYWYRQTLGQGPEFLTYFQNEAQLEKSRLLSDRFSAERPKGSFSTLEIQRTEQGDSAMYLCASSLEVSGYGYTFGSGTRLTVV.

This clone showed up just a few times. V usage is TRBV2 and J usage is TRBJ1-5; no clear D. The V and J ends lost 1 base and 1 base respectively, with 8 bases between them. This CDR3 contains 15 residues. Germline CDR1 is SNHLY and CDR2 is FYNNEI. The CDR3 DNA sequence: TGTGCCAGCAGTGAAGGCATGGGGAGCAATCAGCCCCAGCATTTT. This gives the protein CASSEGMGSNQPQHF.

This clone was picked up a small number of times. This chain uses TRBV13 with TRBJ1-5; TRBD1 might be the D (5 bases). The length of the CDR3 is 13 residues. Trimming pared 5 bases from V and 2 bases from J, leaving 7 bases between. Germline V gives CDR1 PRHDT, CDR2 FYEKMQ (reference sequence). CDR3 region: CASSPGRNQPQHF. CDR3 in DNA: TGTGCCAGCAGCCCGGGACGCAATCAGCCCCAGCATTTT.

The CDR3 DNA reads TGTGCCAGCAGGTTCGGGACAGAGAATTCACCCCTCCACTTT. It codes for CASRFGTENSPLHF. The chain uses TRBV2 and TRBJ1-6, with 7 bases identical to TRBD1. This CDR3 has 14 amino acids. Trimming took 6 bases from V and 7 from J; bases not matched to a gene: 6. Germline V gene sequence: CDR1 SNHLY, CDR2 FYNNEI.

The V call is TRBV27, the J call TRBJ2-3, with 12 bases aligning to TRBD2. This CDR3 has 16 amino acids. J gave up 4 bases and V 3 bases, and 5 bases lay outside the gene matches. Germline V gives CDR1 MNHEY, CDR2 SMNVEV (reference sequence). The CDR3 is CASSLLLAGGPDTQYF. CDR3 coding DNA: TGTGCCAGCAGTTTGCTCCTAGCGGGAGGGCCAGATACGCAGTATTTT.

The chain employs TRBV30 and TRBJ2-1; 10 bases map to TRBD2. The CDR3 loop spans 17 amino acids. V lost 2 bases, J lost 7 bases, and 14 bases stayed unmatched. Germline V gives CDR1 GTSNPN, CDR2 SVGIG (reference sequence). DNA for the CDR3: TGTGCCTGGAGTACGGCGGTCGGGCTAGCGGGAGTTAATGAGCAGTTCTTC. Amino acid sequence: CAWSTAVGLAGVNEQFF.

V gene TRBV19 combines with J gene TRBJ1-5; a weak D match, TRBD1 (5 bases). V shed 1 base and J shed 5 bases, with 15 bases lying between them. Germline V gene data show CDR1 as LNHDA and CDR2 as SQIVND (reference sequence). This CDR3 contains 16 residues. CDR3 sequence (DNA): TGTGCCAGTAGTATAGTGACAGATGTAACGGATCAGCCCCAGCATTTT. This gives the protein CASSIVTDVTDQPQHF.

This chain links TRBV7-9 with TRBJ2-1; unclear D gene. V was clipped by 5 bases and J by 2 bases, with 7 bases between them. From germline, CDR1 is SEHNR and CDR2 FQNEAQ (reference sequence). This CDR3 contains 13 residues. The CDR3 region has the DNA TGTGCCAGCAGCCGGGTAGCCTACAATGAGCAGTTCTTC. Amino acid sequence: CASSRVAYNEQFF.

The chain recombines TRBV5-1 with TRBJ2-5, with D possibly being TRBD1 (6 bases). The germline V gene has CDR1 SGHRS and CDR2 YFSETQ. The CDR3 loop spans 15 amino acids. The germline V and J ends were trimmed by 0 bases and 2 bases, with 11 bases remaining between them. The CDR3 coding sequence is TGCGCCAGCAGCTTGGCGACAGGTCCTCAAGAGACCCAGTACTTC. Amino acids: CASSLATGPQETQYF.

The gene calls are TRBV5-1 and TRBJ2-2; 8 positions match TRBD1. The CDR3 is made up of 15 amino acids. The J segment lost 3 bases and the V segment lost 0 bases, leaving 1 base of the junction unmatched. CDR1 and CDR2 (germline): SGHRS, YFSETQ. CDR3 protein: CASSLATGDTGELFF. DNA for the CDR3: TGCGCCAGCAGCTTGGCGACAGGGGACACCGGGGAGCTGTTTTTT.

This clone was counted only a few times. The V gene is TRBV29-1, the J gene TRBJ1-2; D gene uncertain. V was shortened by 5 bases and J by 4 bases, with 5 bases between the two germline ends. Germline V gene data show CDR1 as SQVTM and CDR2 as ANQGSEA. CDR3 length: 10 residues. The CDR3 nucleotides are TGCAGCGTTCGGAGCTATGGCTACACCTTC. Amino acids: CSVRSYGYTF.

This rearrangement joins TRBV27 to TRBJ2-7; 13 bases are a match to TRBD2. The CDR3 sequence is 20 residues long. The V gene's germline CDR1 is MNHEY and CDR2 SMNVEV (reference sequence). V shed 1 base, J shed 0 bases, and the junction held 12 bases outside the gene matches. The CDR3 nucleotides read TGTGCCAGCAGTTTATGGGGTTTCGGACTAGCGGGAGAAAGCTCCTACGAGCAGTACTTC. This gives the protein CASSLWGFGLAGESSYEQYF.

This chain uses TRBV9 with TRBJ2-5, with TRBD2 matching over 7 bases. The V gene's germline CDR1 is SGDLS and CDR2 YYNGEE. This CDR3 region has 15 residues. Trimming removed 1 base from V and 5 bases from J; junction bases left unmatched: 8. The CDR3 nucleotides read TGTGCCAGCAGCGTATCTCTAGCGGATGTCGAGACCCAGTACTTC. This encodes CASSVSLADVETQYF.

The chain recombines TRBV7-2 with TRBJ1-1; D not certain. Per the germline V gene, CDR1 is SGHTA and CDR2 is FQGNSA. V lost 6 bases, J lost 0 bases, and 11 bases lay in between. There are 14 residues in the CDR3. CDR3 DNA sequence: TGTGCCAGCAGGGAGACGGGGATGAACACTGAAGCTTTCTTT. This codes for CASRETGMNTEAFF.

This clone was detected only once. The V and J genes are TRBV27 and TRBJ1-2; 7 bases are shared with TRBD1. V lost 6 bases and J lost 6; bases outside the gene matches: 4. CDR3 length: 12 amino acids. Germline V CDR1 and CDR2: MNHEY, SMNVEV (reference sequence). For the CDR3, the DNA is TGTGCCAGCAGGGCACAGGGGAATGGCTACACCTTC. Translating it yields CASRAQGNGYTF.

This clone turned up a few times. This chain connects TRBV5-5 to TRBJ1-6; D not certain. This CDR3 is built from 15 residues. In germline, CDR1 is SGHKS, CDR2 YYEKEE (reference sequence). The V end was cut by 2 bases, the J end by 7 bases, with 13 bases between. CDR3 sequence: CASSLTKQGNSPLHF. CDR3 DNA sequence: TGTGCCAGCAGCTTAACGAAGCAAGGGAATTCACCCCTCCACTTT.